The TCR beta chain described here comes from a study of vaccination and CD4 T cells after COVID-19. This CDR3 contains 17 residues. V lost 0 bases to trimming and J lost 1 base, with 15 bases between them. Germline assignment: CDR1 MDHEN and CDR2 SYDVKM. TCRdb re-called the PCR reads with MiXCR, one entry per CDR3 protein. The table records 15,000 to 20,000 distinct CDR3 sequences, about 62% of them present only once. V gene TRBV28 combines with J gene TRBJ1-1; D possibly corresponds to TRBD1 (5 bases). This sequence originates from a human donor who had recovered from COVID-19. The sequencing used CD4+ T cells from blood, collected before SARS-CoV-2 vaccination. The CDR3 bases are TGTGCCAGCAGTTTATGGTATTCGCAGGGATCGAACACTGAAGCTTTCTTT. This sequence encodes CASSLWYSQGSNTEAFF.